Below are 23 T cell receptor beta chains sequenced from a single sample in a study of CD8+CD57+ T cells in acquired aplastic anemia. Flow cytometry had shown expanded CD8+CD57+ cells in the patients chosen for sequencing. Investigators profiled TCR beta VDJ and CDR3 from genomic DNA template. TCRdb re-derived calls from the reads in MiXCR, one entry per CDR3 protein. The sample shows roughly 200,000 distinct CDR3 sequences, more than 60% of them seen only once. The sequenced sample consisted of sorted CD4+, CD8+, or CD8+CD57+ T cells (not recorded which) from PBMCs. The source of these receptors is a human donor with aplastic anemia.

This clonotype turned up a few times. V usage is TRBV19 and J usage is TRBJ2-1, with 7 bases aligning to TRBD2. The CDR3 loop spans 15 amino acids. Trimming took 3 bases from V and 6 from J; bases not matched to a gene: 8. Germline CDR1 and CDR2: LNHDA and SQIVND (reference sequence). The CDR3 DNA follows: TGTGCCAGTAGTATGAGCGGGACCCCCTTCAATGAGCAGTTCTTC. It codes for CASSMSGTPFNEQFF.

This clonotype was seen many times. The chain is built from TRBV14 and TRBJ2-1; 8 nucleotides match TRBD2. Germline values: CDR1 SGHDN, CDR2 FVKESK. The CDR3 is made up of 16 amino acids. Trimming cost V 4 bases and J 7 bases; bases outside gene matches: 12. CDR3 sequence (DNA): TGTGCCAGCAGCCCCCGGTCGGCAGGGACTAGGAATGAGCAGTTCTTC. It specifies CASSPRSAGTRNEQFF.

This clonotype was recorded many times. This chain's CDR3 is CASSALRGDGYTF. CDR3 nucleotide sequence: TGCGCCAGCAGTGCTCTCAGGGGCGATGGCTACACCTTC. The chain uses TRBV10-2 and TRBJ1-2; maybe TRBD1 (6 bases). In germline, CDR1 is WSHSY, CDR2 SAAADI. The germline V and J ends were trimmed by 4 bases and 6 bases, with 12 bases remaining between them. The CDR3 has 13 residues.

The chain links TRBV20-1 to TRBJ1-1, with a weak D call TRBD1 (6 bases). In germline, CDR1 is DFQATT, CDR2 SNEGSKA (reference sequence). CDR3 length equals 13 residues. Trimming took off 4 bases at V and 6 bases at J, with 15 bases between the two ends. The CDR3 nucleotides read TGCAGTGCTAACCCGGACAGTTCGGCTGAAGCTTTCTTT. It yields the protein CSANPDSSAEAFF.

This rearrangement joins TRBV10-3 to TRBJ1-2; D gene uncertain. The CDR3 is 15 residues long. Germline V lookup: CDR1 ENHRY, CDR2 SYGVKD. Trimming took off 2 bases at V and 8 bases at J, with 18 bases between the two ends. CDR3 protein: CAISEVADPLRGYTF. As DNA, the CDR3 is TGTGCCATCAGTGAGGTGGCAGACCCCCTGAGGGGCTACACCTTC.

This chain links TRBV15 with TRBJ1-5; D remains unclear. The CDR3 has 14 residues. Germline CDR1 and CDR2: LNHNV and YYDKDF (reference sequence). V shed 1 base and J shed 1 base, with 5 bases lying between them. CDR3 coding DNA: TGTGCCACCAGCAGAGTGGACAGCAATCAGCCCCAGCATTTT. Protein: CATSRVDSNQPQHF.

This clonotype was found a few times. The chain is built from TRBV6-5 and TRBJ2-3; perhaps D is TRBD1 or TRBD2 (6 bases each). The CDR3 has 16 amino acids. In germline, CDR1 is MNHEY, CDR2 SVGAGI. The V and J ends lost 1 base and 1 base respectively, with 12 bases between them. The CDR3 region has the DNA TGTGCCAGCAGTTACTTGGGGGGCCGGGGCACAGATACGCAGTATTTT. Encoded protein: CASSYLGGRGTDTQYF.

The CDR3, as DNA: TGTGCCAGCAGCTCTCCATTAGAGCAGTACTTC. Protein: CASSSPLEQYF. The genes are TRBV7-2 and TRBJ2-7; no firm D call. CDR1 is SGHTA and CDR2 is FQGNSA in the germline V gene. The CDR3 consists of 11 residues. The V and J ends lost 4 bases and 7 bases respectively, with 8 bases between them.

This clonotype was detected once. The chain uses TRBV7-6 and TRBJ2-3, with D unclear. The CDR3 covers 16 residues. The V end was cut by 1 base, the J end by 2 bases, with 13 bases between. The germline V gene encodes CDR1 SGHVS and CDR2 FNYEAQ. CDR3 sequence reads: CASSLGVLGYTDTQYF. In DNA, the CDR3 is TGTGCCAGCAGCTTAGGGGTGCTGGGATACACAGATACGCAGTATTTT. Full variable domain (missing parts from reference TRBV7-6 and TRBJ2-3): GAGVSQSPRYKVTKRGQDVALRCDPISGHVSLYWYRQALGQGPEFLTYFNYEAQQDKSGLPNDRFSAERPEGSISTLTIQRTEQRDSAMYRCASSLGVLGYTDTQYFGPGTRLTVL.

This clonotype was counted many times. The V gene is TRBV20-1, the J gene TRBJ1-5, with 8 nucleotides matching TRBD1. This CDR3 comprises 14 residues. J was trimmed by 6 bases and V by 3 bases; bases with no gene match: 7. CDR1 is DFQATT, CDR2 SNEGSKA, per germline (reference sequence). The CDR3 DNA sequence: TGCAGTGCTAGCCACAGGGGGGAGATTCAGCCCCAGCATTTT. It translates to CSASHRGEIQPQHF.

Remarks on this clonotype: One end of the junction does not line up with germline, which may come from a read error. The V and J genes are TRBV5-1 and TRBJ2-7; 7 bases are shared with TRBD2. The CDR3 consists of 14 residues. Germline CDR1 is SGHRS and CDR2 is YFSETQ. CDR3 coding DNA: TGTGCCAGTAGCCCGGAGGGGAGGGCCTACGAGCAGTACTTC. It yields the protein CASSPEGRAYEQYF.

The chain links TRBV2 to TRBJ2-7, with 10 bases aligning to TRBD2. Germline V gene sequence: CDR1 SNHLY, CDR2 FYNNEI. CDR3 length: 15 amino acids. Trimming cost V 7 bases and J 0 bases; bases outside gene matches: 6. CDR3 residues: CASIAGGSSSYEQYF. The CDR3 DNA is TGTGCCAGCATAGCGGGGGGATCGAGCTCCTACGAGCAGTACTTC.

This clonotype was counted ten times or more. The rearrangement joins TRBV19 to TRBJ2-1; TRBD2 might be the D (6 bases). From germline, CDR1 is LNHDA and CDR2 SQIVND (reference sequence). The V end was cut by 2 bases, the J end by 3 bases, with 17 bases between. The CDR3 contains 17 residues. The CDR3 DNA reads as TGTGCCAGTAGTATATATGGGGGGATCCCCGACTACAATGAGCAGTTCTTC. It specifies CASSIYGGIPDYNEQFF.

The rearrangement joins TRBV20-1 to TRBJ1-1; TRBD1 matches at 9 bases. The CDR3 spans 15 residues. V gave up 3 bases and J gave up 4 bases; unmatched junction bases: 9. Germline values: CDR1 DFQATT, CDR2 SNEGSKA (reference sequence). The CDR3 sequence is CSARITGGAGTEAFF. DNA of the CDR3: TGCAGTGCTAGGATAACAGGGGGCGCGGGCACTGAAGCTTTCTTT.

Points on this clonotype: At one end the junction does not follow the germline gene, possibly because of a read error. The chain employs TRBV5-1 and TRBJ2-7; D remains ambiguous. Germline V gene lookup returns CDR1 SGHRS and CDR2 YFSETQ. The CDR3 is made up of 16 amino acids. The CDR3: CASSLNTRLASYEQYF. Written as DNA, the CDR3 is TGTGCCAGCAGCTTAAACACAAGGTTGGCCTCCTACGAGCAGTACTTC. Full variable domain (missing parts from reference TRBV5-1 and TRBJ2-7): KAGVTQTPRYLIKTRGQQVTLSCSPISGHRSVSWYQQTPGQGLQFLFEYFSETQRNKGNFPGRFSGRQFSNSRSEMNVSTLELGDSALYLCASSLNTRLASYEQYFGPGTRLTVT.

This chain links TRBV20-1 with TRBJ1-1; D is uncertain. The CDR3 totals 13 residues. Per germline, CDR1 DFQATT and CDR2 SNEGSKA (reference sequence). V was clipped by 5 bases and J by 6 bases, with 16 bases between them. The CDR3 DNA follows: TGCAGTGCTCGAAGAGAGGGAATGCCTGAAGCTTTCTTT. It encodes CSARREGMPEAFF.

This clonotype was recorded many times. V usage is TRBV12-3 or TRBV12-4 and J usage is TRBJ2-1; D is unclear. Trimming stripped 1 base from V and 3 bases from J, with 10 bases between. The CDR3 runs 15 residues. The CDR3 DNA reads TGTGCCAGCAGTTTAGGGGGATCACTCTACAATGAGCAGTTCTTC. Its translation: CASSLGGSLYNEQFF.

The V gene is TRBV7-3, the J gene TRBJ2-5; the match to TRBD2 covers 10 bases. This CDR3 has 18 amino acids. The germline CDR1 and CDR2 sequences are SGHTA and FQGTGA. J lost 3 bases, V lost 2 bases, and 12 bases had no gene match. The CDR3 DNA is TGTGCCAGCAGCTTAGTGCTAGCGGGAGCGAGGGGGAAAGAGACCCAGTACTTC. Translating gives CASSLVLAGARGKETQYF.

This chain connects TRBV6-4 to TRBJ2-3; possibly TRBD1 for D (5 bases). This CDR3 region has 16 residues. Per germline, CDR1 MRHNA and CDR2 SNTAGT. V lost 0 bases and J 2 bases, leaving 12 bases between the germline ends. CDR3 protein: CASSDSFQGITDTQYF. The CDR3 nucleotides read TGTGCCAGCAGTGACTCGTTTCAGGGAATCACAGATACGCAGTATTTT.

The CDR3 is CASSPERDHSPLHF. The CDR3 DNA reads TGTGCCAGCAGTCCGGAGAGGGATCATTCACCCCTCCACTTT. V is TRBV2 and J is TRBJ1-6; D not certain. CDR3 size: 14 residues. Germline assignment: CDR1 SNHLY and CDR2 FYNNEI. Trimming cost V 5 bases and J 8 bases, with 13 bases left between them.

This clonotype has more than one count but fewer than ten. The rearrangement links TRBV7-8 to TRBJ2-7, with 7 bases lining up with TRBD2. V was clipped by 1 base and J by 2 bases; unmatched bases: 5. Germline assignment: CDR1 SGHVS and CDR2 FQNEAQ. The CDR3 contains 15 residues. CDR3 sequence (DNA): TGTGCCAGCAGCTTAGTTGTGGGGACTACCTACGAGCAGTACTTC. Encoded protein: CASSLVVGTTYEQYF.

Points on this clonotype: One end of the junction is discordant with germline, which a read error may explain. This chain joins TRBV5-5 and TRBJ1-6; possibly TRBD1 for D (5 bases). This CDR3 is built from 15 residues. The germline V gene encodes CDR1 SGHKS and CDR2 YYEKEE (reference sequence). CDR3 sequence (DNA): TGTACCAGCAGCCGTTGGGGAGGGGAGAATTCACCCCTCCACTTT. It specifies CTSSRWGGENSPLHF.

The table lists this clonotype with a few counts. CDR3 amino acids: CASSRGQGETQYF. DNA of the CDR3: TGTGCCAGCAGTCGAGGACAGGGAGAGACCCAGTACTTC. This rearrangement joins TRBV7-9 to TRBJ2-5, with TRBD1 matching over 8 bases. This CDR3 has 13 residues. Germline CDR1 and CDR2: SEHNR and FQNEAQ (reference sequence). V gave up 6 bases and J gave up 4 bases; unmatched junction bases: 4.